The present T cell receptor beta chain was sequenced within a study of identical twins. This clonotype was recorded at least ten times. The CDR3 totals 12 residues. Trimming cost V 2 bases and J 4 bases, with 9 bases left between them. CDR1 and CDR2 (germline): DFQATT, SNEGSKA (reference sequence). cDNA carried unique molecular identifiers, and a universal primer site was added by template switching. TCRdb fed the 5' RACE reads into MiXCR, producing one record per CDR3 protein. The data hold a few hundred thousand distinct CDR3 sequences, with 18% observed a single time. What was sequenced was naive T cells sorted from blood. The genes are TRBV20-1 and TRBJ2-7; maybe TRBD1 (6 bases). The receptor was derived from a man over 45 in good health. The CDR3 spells CSARLRGYEQYF. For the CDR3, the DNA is TGCAGTGCTAGATTGAGGGGGTACGAGCAGTACTTC.